These 19 T cell receptor beta chains share one sample of origin, sequenced in a study of T cell repertoires in cytomegalovirus infection. Each CDR3 protein is one row after TCRdb ran MiXCR on the reads. The sample records 650,000 to 900,000 distinct CDR3 sequences, roughly 29% being singletons. Their antigens are not known. Sequencing was performed on cultured CD8+ T cells from PBMCs, taken from culture after CMV antigen stimulation. The receptor source for this set is a human donor in good health (CMV status not recorded). Some clones in this sample may be carry-over from other donors' samples.

This chain joins TRBV7-6 and TRBJ2-5, with D possibly being TRBD1 or TRBD2 (5 bases each). Per germline, CDR1 SGHVS and CDR2 FNYEAQ. Trimming pared 4 bases from V and 5 bases from J, leaving 14 bases between. This CDR3 contains 14 residues. For the CDR3, the DNA is TGTGCCAGCAGCTCCAGGGACCTGCGGGAGACCCAGTACTTC. As protein: CASSSRDLRETQYF.

This chain connects TRBV4-1 to TRBJ1-1; D is uncertain. Germline V lookup: CDR1 MGHRA, CDR2 YSYEKL. Deletions cut 0 bases from V and 3 bases from J, with 11 bases between. The CDR3 runs 15 residues. The CDR3 here is CASSQDLGRDTEAFF. For the CDR3, the DNA is TGCGCCAGCAGCCAAGACCTGGGTAGAGACACTGAAGCTTTCTTT.

In its sample, this clonotype was seen many times. The rearrangement uses TRBV6-1 and TRBJ1-1; possible D gene TRBD1, 6 bases. Trimming left V 2 bases short and J 8 bases short, with 12 bases between. The CDR3 has 13 amino acids. The germline gives CDR1 MNHNS, CDR2 SASEGT. CDR3 protein: CASSEWGGPEAFF. The DNA for the CDR3 is TGTGCCAGCAGTGAATGGGGGGGCCCCGAAGCTTTCTTT.

This clonotype occurred a few times. The rearrangement links TRBV9 to TRBJ2-1; D gene ambiguous. V lost 5 bases to trimming and J lost 2 bases, with 11 bases between them. This CDR3 has 14 amino acids. Germline values: CDR1 SGDLS, CDR2 YYNGEE. CDR3 DNA: TGTGCCAGCAGGGATACAGAACCCTACAATGAGCAGTTCTTC. Residues: CASRDTEPYNEQFF.

The chain uses TRBV27 and TRBJ2-2, with 11 bases fitting TRBD1. The germline V gene has CDR1 MNHEY and CDR2 SMNVEV (reference sequence). CDR3 length equals 18 residues. Germline trimming cut 0 bases from V and 6 bases from J; bases unmatched to any gene: 9. CDR3 in amino acids: CASSLSAWDRGRAGELFF. In nucleotides, the CDR3 is TGTGCCAGCAGTTTATCGGCCTGGGACAGGGGGAGGGCCGGGGAGCTGTTTTTT.

The sample holds a few counts of this clonotype. The chain carries TRBV10-2 and TRBJ1-2; D gene unclear. V lost 0 bases to trimming and J lost 12 bases, with 20 bases between them. CDR3 length: 15 residues. Germline V gives CDR1 WSHSY, CDR2 SAAADI. CDR3 in amino acids: CASSESRLWVQGHTF. CDR3 DNA: TGCGCCAGCAGTGAGTCGAGGTTGTGGGTCCAAGGCCACACCTTC.

In this sample, this clonotype turned up a few times. The genes are TRBV6-6 and TRBJ1-2, with D perhaps matching TRBD1 (6 bases). V was pared by 9 bases and J by 0 bases, with 11 bases between. CDR1 is MNHNY, CDR2 SVGAGI, per germline (reference sequence). The CDR3 contains 13 residues. DNA of the CDR3: TGTGCCAGACACGGGACAACTAACTATGGCTACACCTTC. It specifies CARHGTTNYGYTF.

At least ten counts were recorded for this clonotype. The chain combines TRBV7-9 with TRBJ2-5, with D maybe TRBD1 (6 bases). CDR1 and CDR2 (germline): SEHNR, FQNEAQ (reference sequence). CDR3 length: 14 amino acids. The V end was cut by 10 bases, the J end by 5 bases, with 20 bases between. The CDR3 here is CATGGSGGDETQYF. Here the CDR3 DNA reads TGTGCCACTGGCGGTAGTGGGGGCGATGAGACCCAGTACTTC. Full variable domain (rest looked up from reference TRBV7-9 and TRBJ2-5): DTGVSQNPRHKITKRGQNVTFRCDPISEHNRLYWYRQTLGQGPEFLTYFQNEAQLEKSRLLSDRFSAERPKGSFSTLEIQRTEQGDSAMYLCATGGSGGDETQYFGPGTRLLVL.

Concerning this clonotype: At one of its ends the junction is not consistent with the germline gene, which may arise from a read error. The chain employs TRBV7-6 and TRBJ2-1, with no clear D. From germline, CDR1 is SGHVS and CDR2 FNYEAQ. The CDR3 has 15 amino acids. The DNA for the CDR3 is TGTGCTAGCAGCTTAAACGATCAGGCCTACAATGAGCAGTTCTTC. It specifies CASSLNDQAYNEQFF.

The chain joins TRBV14 to TRBJ2-7, with a tentative D call TRBD1 (6 bases). This CDR3 is built from 15 residues. CDR1 is SGHDN, CDR2 FVKESK, per germline. Trimming stripped 4 bases from V and 1 base from J, with 14 bases between. The CDR3 reads CASSLWDIRSYEQYV. The CDR3 nucleotides read TGTGCCAGCAGCCTTTGGGACATCAGATCCTACGAGCAGTACGTC.

About this clonotype itself: At one end the junction does not follow the germline gene, possibly because of a read error. The V gene is TRBV28, the J gene TRBJ1-5; D gene unclear. CDR3 length equals 13 residues. In germline, CDR1 is MDHEN, CDR2 SYDVKM. The CDR3 DNA reads TGTGTCAGCACCCTCCTAGCAAGGCAGCCCCAGCATTTT. Its protein product is CVSTLLARQPQHF.

A few counts support this clonotype. This sequence joins TRBV28 and TRBJ1-2; a possible D gene is TRBD1 (5 bases). The germline CDR1 and CDR2 sequences are MDHEN and SYDVKM. The CDR3 is made up of 13 amino acids. Deletions cut 5 bases from V and 6 bases from J, with 13 bases between. CDR3 residues: CASSLLMTDGYTF. The DNA for the CDR3 is TGTGCCAGCAGTCTCCTCATGACAGATGGCTACACCTTC.

This clonotype has only a few counts. The chain couples TRBV10-3 to TRBJ2-7, with 9 nucleotides matching TRBD1. The CDR3 length is 15 residues. V trimming: 4 bases; J trimming: 2 bases; junction bases outside the gene matches: 6. Germline values: CDR1 ENHRY, CDR2 SYGVKD. The CDR3 bases are TGTGCCATCAGTGGGACAGGGGCTAATCCCTACGAGCAGTACTTC. This encodes CAISGTGANPYEQYF.

This chain joins TRBV19 and TRBJ1-1; 8 nucleotides match TRBD1. This CDR3 contains 15 residues. Germline V gene sequence: CDR1 LNHDA, CDR2 SQIVND (reference sequence). V dropped 3 bases and J dropped 0; count of bases not matched to a gene: 3. CDR3 region: CASSITGGMNTEAFF. The CDR3 nucleotides read TGTGCCAGTAGTATTACAGGGGGGATGAACACTGAAGCTTTCTTT. The complete variable domain, with remaining parts taken from reference TRBV19 and TRBJ1-1, reads DGGITQSPKYLFRKEGQNVTLSCEQNLNHDAMYWYRQDPGQGLRLIYYSQIVNDFQKGDIAEGYSVSREKKESFPLTVTSAQKNPTAFYLCASSITGGMNTEAFFGQGTRLTVV.

J is TRBJ2-7 and V is TRBV27; D assignment may be TRBD1 or TRBD2 (5 bases each). Germline CDR1 is MNHEY and CDR2 is SMNVEV (reference sequence). V was cut by 5 bases and J by 2 bases, with 13 bases left in between. The CDR3 contains 14 residues. CDR3 amino acids: CASSPGEGTYEQYV. The CDR3 region has the DNA TGTGCCAGCAGTCCAGGCGAGGGGACCTACGAGCAGTACGTC.

This clonotype was found a few times. The chain is built from TRBV6-2 or TRBV6-3 and TRBJ1-1; tentatively, D is TRBD1 (5 bases). The CDR3 consists of 15 residues. V shed 0 bases and J shed 3 bases, with 11 bases lying between them. Germline CDR1 is MNHEY and CDR2 is SVGEGT. The CDR3 spells CASSYSRGEDTEAFF. CDR3 nucleotide sequence: TGTGCCAGCAGTTACTCCCGGGGGGAGGACACTGAAGCTTTCTTT.

The chain recombines TRBV6-6 with TRBJ2-1, with 7 bases identical to TRBD1. Germline CDR1 reads MNHNY; CDR2 reads SVGAGI (reference sequence). The CDR3 length is 13 residues. The V segment lost 4 bases and the J segment 10 bases; nucleotides outside the gene matches: 7. The CDR3 reads CASSSSGTVEQFF. In nucleotides, the CDR3 is TGTGCCAGCAGTTCCTCCGGGACAGTGGAGCAGTTCTTC.

This chain uses TRBV10-3 with TRBJ1-5; a weak D match, TRBD1 (5 bases). The J call may be in error: the DNA end matches TRBJ2-3 better. The CDR3 is made up of 18 amino acids. Germline V gene lookup returns CDR1 ENHRY and CDR2 SYGVKD. CDR3 protein: CAISKTILQVSKIQPQYF. The CDR3 DNA is TGTGCCATCAGTAAGACCATCCTACAGGTATCGAAAATTCAGCCCCAGTATTTT.

This sequence joins TRBV12-3 or TRBV12-4 and TRBJ1-6; perhaps TRBD1 as D (6 bases). The CDR3 length is 15 residues. Trimming left V 5 bases short and J 7 bases short, with 15 bases between. The CDR3 DNA follows: TGTGCCAGCAGTATCTCCGGGACACAGAATTCACCCCTCCACTTT. Its translation is CASSISGTQNSPLHF.